The 25 T cell receptor beta chains listed next were all sequenced from one sample in a study of PD-1 blockade in classical Hodgkin lymphoma. Each patient relapsed following autologous stem cell transplantation, and prior brentuximab vedotin exposure differed. Isolation of CD8+ T cells from thawed PBMCs used magnetic negative selection. The repertoire was sequenced with immunoSEQ multiplex PCR; TCRdb's copy has only in-frame clones and lacks some. The sample records about 30,000 clones, about 90% being singletons. The material was CD8+ T cells from blood, obtained at baseline. The receptors come from a human donor with classical Hodgkin lymphoma.

By share of the sample, this clone is large. The chain uses TRBV5-1 and TRBJ2-7, with D possibly TRBD1 on 6 matching bases. CDR3 size: 13 residues. The V gene lost 0 bases and the J gene lost 13 bases, with 17 bases spanning the gap. Germline V gene sequence: CDR1 SGHRS, CDR2 YFSETQ. The CDR3, as DNA: TGCGCCAGCAGCTTGGAGGGGGACCGCCCTCTATACTTC. It specifies CASSLEGDRPLYF.

The chain employs TRBV27 and TRBJ1-5; TRBD1 aligns across 9 bases. Trimming removed 6 bases from V and 8 bases from J; junction bases left unmatched: 8. The CDR3 is made up of 14 amino acids. CDR1 is MNHEY, CDR2 SMNVEV, per germline (reference sequence). In DNA, the CDR3 is TGTGCCAGCAGAACAGGGGGCACGGTTGAGCCCCAGCATTTT. Its translation is CASRTGGTVEPQHF.

The CDR3 spells CASNLVVGQTQYF. The CDR3 bases are TGTGCCAGTAATCTAGTTGTCGGGCAGACCCAGTACTTC. The chain couples TRBV28 to TRBJ2-5; D unresolved. This CDR3 is built from 13 residues. Between the trimmed V and J ends, which lost 9 bases and 6 bases, there was a span of 17 bases. Germline V gene data show CDR1 as MDHEN and CDR2 as SYDVKM. The full variable domain, with the rest looked up from reference TRBV28 and TRBJ2-5, is DVKVTQSSRYLVKRTGEKVFLECVQDMDHENMFWYRQDPGLGLRLIYFSYDVKMKEKGDIPEGYSVSREKKERFSLILESASTNQTSMYLCASNLVVGQTQYFGPGTRLLVL.

CDR3 nucleotide sequence: TGTGCCACCAGCAGACCATCTAGCGGGAGTGGAGGAGGCACAGATACGCAGTATTTT. This translates into CATSRPSSGSGGGTDTQYF. V is TRBV15 and J is TRBJ2-3, with 10 nucleotides matching TRBD2. Trimming at V came to 2 bases and at J to 1 base, leaving 12 bases not matched to a gene. Germline CDR1 and CDR2: LNHNV and YYDKDF (reference sequence). This CDR3 region has 19 residues. Full variable domain (rest looked up from reference TRBV15 and TRBJ2-3): DAMVIQNPRYQVTQFGKPVTLSCSQTLNHNVMYWYQQKSSQAPKLLFHYYDKDFNNEADTPDNFQSRRPNTSFCFLDIRSPGLGDTAMYLCATSRPSSGSGGGTDTQYFGPGTRLTVL.

The rearrangement joins TRBV4-2 to TRBJ2-7; TRBD1 is a possible D gene (5 bases). Germline assignment: CDR1 LGHNA and CDR2 YNFKEQ. CDR3 length equals 16 residues. V was clipped by 0 bases and J by 2 bases, with 14 bases between them. CDR3 loop: CASSQEDRPVAYEQYF. Here the CDR3 DNA reads TGTGCCAGCAGCCAAGAAGACAGACCGGTAGCCTACGAGCAGTACTTC.

The V call is TRBV15, the J call TRBJ2-1; 12 positions match TRBD1. The CDR3 is 19 residues long. Germline loops: CDR1 LNHNV, CDR2 YYDKDF (reference sequence). The ends lost 1 base at V and 6 bases at J; junction bases unmatched: 13. The CDR3 here is CATSRGWGQGAPFLNEQFF. The CDR3 bases are TGTGCCACCAGCAGAGGGTGGGGACAGGGGGCCCCATTCCTCAATGAGCAGTTCTTC.

This chain links TRBV9 with TRBJ2-5; D possibly uses TRBD1 or TRBD2 (5 bases each). The germline V gene has CDR1 SGDLS and CDR2 YYNGEE. CDR3 length: 15 amino acids. V shed 6 bases and J shed 1 base, with 16 bases lying between them. Here the CDR3 reads CASTWDGRGQETQYF. Here the CDR3 DNA reads TGTGCCAGCACCTGGGACGGGCGAGGCCAAGAGACCCAGTACTTC.

The chain uses TRBV11-2 and TRBJ1-2; D is ambiguous. V was pared by 1 base and J by 6 bases, with 6 bases between. The CDR3 extends over 12 amino acids. Germline V gene data show CDR1 as SGHAT and CDR2 as FQNNGV. DNA of the CDR3: TGTGCCAGCAGCTTAGGCGGTAATGGCTACACCTTC. It translates to CASSLGGNGYTF.

V and J are TRBV7-9 and TRBJ2-6, with D perhaps being TRBD1 or TRBD2 (5 bases each). Germline V lookup: CDR1 SEHNR, CDR2 FQNEAQ (reference sequence). The V and J ends lost 4 bases and 0 bases respectively, with 19 bases between them. This CDR3 region has 19 residues. This chain's CDR3 is CASSSNRDGSSSGANVLTF. Here the CDR3 DNA reads TGTGCCAGCAGCTCCAACCGGGACGGTTCTAGCTCTGGGGCCAACGTCCTGACTTTC.

The chain employs TRBV4-1 and TRBJ1-5; D call uncertain. The germline V gene encodes CDR1 MGHRA and CDR2 YSYEKL. The ends were cut back, 3 bases at V and 5 bases at J, with 14 bases in the middle. This CDR3 contains 15 residues. The CDR3 bases are TGCGCCAGCAGCCACCGACCCGGGGTCGATCAGCCCCAGCATTTT. Translating gives CASSHRPGVDQPQHF.

J is TRBJ1-1 and V is TRBV5-1; D not certain. This CDR3 is built from 12 residues. The V and J ends lost 4 bases and 10 bases respectively, with 14 bases between them. The germline V gene encodes CDR1 SGHRS and CDR2 YFSETQ. CDR3 bases: TGCGCCAGCAGCCCAGACGACCGGGGAGCTTTCTTT. Translation: CASSPDDRGAFF.

The chain employs TRBV11-2 and TRBJ2-7; 7 bases are a match to TRBD2. After removal of 0 bases from V and 0 bases from J, the junction contained 2 bases not matched to a gene. Per the germline V gene, CDR1 is SGHAT and CDR2 is FQNNGV. The CDR3 is 15 amino acids. CDR3 DNA sequence: TGTGCCAGCAGCTTAGAAGCGGGATACTCCTACGAGCAGTACTTC. Its protein product is CASSLEAGYSYEQYF.

This chain links TRBV6-5 with TRBJ2-3; D is tentatively TRBD1 or TRBD2 (5 bases each). The CDR3 spans 14 residues. Germline assignment: CDR1 MNHEY and CDR2 SVGAGI. Trimming took 6 bases from V and 5 from J, leaving 15 bases between them. This chain's CDR3 is CASSTVSGGDTQYF. DNA for the CDR3: TGTGCCAGCAGCACCGTTAGTGGGGGAGATACGCAGTATTTT.

Comment on this clone: One end of the junction is discordant with germline, which a read error may explain. V gene TRBV7-7 combines with J gene TRBJ2-7; 9 bases line up with TRBD1. Germline V gene lookup returns CDR1 SSHAT and CDR2 FNYEAQ (reference sequence). The CDR3 sequence is 15 residues long. CDR3 coding DNA: TGTGCTAGCAGCTTAGAGACAGGGGGGACCTACGAGCAGTACTTC. This sequence encodes CASSLETGGTYEQYF.

V is TRBV4-1 and J is TRBJ1-2; D may be TRBD1 (5 bases). Germline V lookup: CDR1 MGHRA, CDR2 YSYEKL. V gave up 4 bases and J gave up 2 bases, with 11 bases separating them. CDR3 length: 14 residues. CDR3 DNA: TGCGCCAGCAGCCTTACACAGGAAAACTATGGCTACACCTTC. This translates into CASSLTQENYGYTF.

This clone showed up just once. The chain carries TRBV9 and TRBJ2-7; D possibly matches TRBD1 or TRBD2 (6 bases each). The germline V and J ends were trimmed by 5 bases and 0 bases, with 12 bases remaining between them. Germline CDR1 SGDLS, CDR2 YYNGEE. CDR3 size: 14 residues. DNA for the CDR3: TGTGCCAGCAGTCTAGGGGGGAGCTCCTACGAGCAGTACTTC. This sequence encodes CASSLGGSSYEQYF.

The CDR3 coding sequence is TGTGCCAGCAGCGCAACAGGGGGCGCGGAATACGAGCAGTACTTC. Its translation is CASSATGGAEYEQYF. The gene calls are TRBV9 and TRBJ2-7; TRBD1 matches 9 bases. This CDR3 contains 15 residues. Trimming took 3 bases from V and 4 from J; bases not matched to a gene: 8. Germline V CDR1 and CDR2: SGDLS, YYNGEE.

The chain is built from TRBV7-3 and TRBJ2-3; unclear D gene. CDR3 length: 12 amino acids. V dropped 3 bases and J dropped 4 bases, with 5 bases sitting between them. Germline V gene data show CDR1 as SGHTA and CDR2 as FQGTGA. The CDR3 here is CASSFPPDTQYF. CDR3 DNA: TGTGCCAGCAGCTTCCCCCCAGATACGCAGTATTTT.

The chain is built from TRBV27 and TRBJ2-6, with D unresolved. Germline loops: CDR1 MNHEY, CDR2 SMNVEV (reference sequence). V was shortened by 4 bases and J by 0 bases, with 4 bases between the two germline ends. This CDR3 region has 14 residues. Here the CDR3 DNA reads TGTGCCAGCAGTTCGAGCTCTGGGGCCAACGTCCTGACTTTC. Protein product: CASSSSSGANVLTF.

This chain links TRBV5-4 with TRBJ1-1, with D possibly TRBD1 on 6 matching bases. V lost 4 bases and J lost 0, with 16 bases in between. CDR1 SGHNT and CDR2 YYREEE come from the germline V gene (reference sequence). CDR3 length equals 16 residues. CDR3 residues: CASSGATGGMNTEAFF. The CDR3 DNA is TGTGCCAGCAGCGGGGCGACAGGAGGGATGAACACTGAAGCTTTCTTT.

The chain recombines TRBV29-1 with TRBJ2-2; no reliable D call. The CDR3 extends over 11 amino acids. V shed 5 bases and J shed 5 bases, with 6 bases lying between them. From germline, CDR1 is SQVTM and CDR2 ANQGSEA. DNA for the CDR3: TGCAGCGTTTGGCGGACCGGGGAGCTGTTTTTT. Protein: CSVWRTGELFF.

This chain uses TRBV14 with TRBJ2-1; 8 bases are a match to TRBD1. V was pared by 3 bases and J by 3 bases, with 4 bases of the junction left unmatched. Germline loops: CDR1 SGHDN, CDR2 FVKESK. CDR3 length equals 15 residues. CDR3 residues: CASSHRTGIYNEQFF. The CDR3 nucleotides are TGTGCCAGCAGCCATAGGACAGGGATCTACAATGAGCAGTTCTTC.

This chain joins TRBV27 and TRBJ1-1, with D possibly matching TRBD1 (5 bases). Germline CDR1 MNHEY, CDR2 SMNVEV (reference sequence). The CDR3 sequence is 14 residues long. V gave up 4 bases and J gave up 1 base, with 10 bases separating them. The CDR3 coding sequence is TGTGCCAGCAGTTCCCCGGGGGAGAACACTGAAGCTTTCTTT. Translating gives CASSSPGENTEAFF.

The chain couples TRBV4-2 to TRBJ2-5; a weak D match, TRBD2 (6 bases). Germline values: CDR1 LGHNA, CDR2 YNFKEQ. CDR3 length equals 14 residues. V lost 4 bases, J lost 4 bases, and 13 bases lay in between. The CDR3 region has the DNA TGTGCCAGCAGCCCCCGGGAGAATGGAGAGACCCAGTACTTC. Encoded protein: CASSPRENGETQYF.

The chain links TRBV28 to TRBJ2-1; 11 bases are shared with TRBD2. CDR1 and CDR2 (germline): MDHEN, SYDVKM. The J segment lost 3 bases and the V segment lost 4 bases, leaving 5 bases of the junction unmatched. CDR3 size: 16 residues. CDR3 region: CASSSPLAGGYNEQFF. CDR3 nucleotides: TGTGCCAGCAGTTCCCCCCTAGCGGGAGGCTACAATGAGCAGTTCTTC.